These 32 T cell receptor beta chains were all obtained from the same sample, sequenced in a study of shared clonotypes between healthy human individuals. The data were produced by immunoSEQ multiplex PCR, yet TCRdb's version contains in-frame clones alone and is incomplete. The sample carries approximately 2.5 million clones, around 94% recorded once. The sequenced sample consisted of naive CD4+ T cells sorted from blood. Sample subset: CD45RA+ positively selected. These receptors all stem from a young man in good health.

The J gene is TRBJ2-3, the V gene TRBV9; tentatively, D is TRBD2 (6 bases). Germline CDR1 is SGDLS and CDR2 is YYNGEE. Trimming pared 4 bases from V and 1 base from J, leaving 16 bases between. CDR3 size: 16 residues. Written as DNA, the CDR3 is TGTGCCAGCAGCCCGCGGGGTGGAGCAGGCACAGATACGCAGTATTTT. Translated, it gives CASSPRGGAGTDTQYF.

V and J are TRBV19 and TRBJ1-6, with no clear D. The CDR3 has 13 amino acids. From germline, CDR1 is LNHDA and CDR2 SQIVND (reference sequence). V was pared by 5 bases and J by 8 bases, with 10 bases between. CDR3 sequence reads: CASSDTADSPLHF. The DNA for the CDR3 is TGTGCCAGTAGTGACACTGCGGATTCACCCCTCCACTTT.

In nucleotides, the CDR3 is TGTGCCAGCTCACCGACGATAAATGAGCAGTTCTTC. Translation gives CASSPTINEQFF. This sequence joins TRBV18 and TRBJ2-1; D remains unclear. Looked up from germline, CDR1 is KGHSH and CDR2 is LQKENI. The CDR3 has 12 amino acids. Trimming took 3 bases from V and 7 from J, leaving 7 bases between them. Full variable domain (outside the CDR3, taken from reference TRBV18 and TRBJ2-1): NAGVMQNPRHLVRRRGQEARLRCSPMKGHSHVYWYRQLPEEGLKFMVYLQKENIIDESGMPKERFSAEFPKEGPSILRIQQVVRGDSAAYFCASSPTINEQFFGPGTRLTVL.

A single count supports this clone. The junction departs from the called germline gene at one end, perhaps through a read error. The J gene is TRBJ2-2, the V gene TRBV6-1; D not certain. The germline V gene encodes CDR1 MNHNS and CDR2 SASEGT. This CDR3 is 16 amino acids long. As DNA, the CDR3 is TGTGCCAGCAGAGAAGAAGGGCGAGTTCTGACCGGGGAGCTGTTTTTT. It yields the protein CASREEGRVLTGELFF.

The rearrangement uses TRBV6-6 and TRBJ2-2; no firm D call. Germline CDR1 and CDR2: MNHNY and SVGAGI (reference sequence). This CDR3 is built from 14 residues. V gave up 4 bases and J gave up 1 base, with 7 bases separating them. The CDR3, as DNA: TGTGCCAGCAGTTCCGCAGGGAACACCGGGGAGCTGTTTTTT. It yields the protein CASSSAGNTGELFF.

The chain recombines TRBV21-1 with TRBJ2-3. TRBV21-1 is a documented pseudogene. This CDR3 comprises 11 residues. The CDR3 sequence: CATSGPNTQYF. The CDR3 DNA sequence: TGTGCCACCTCGGGCCCGAATACGCAGTATTTT.

This chain joins TRBV2 and TRBJ2-5; TRBD2 matches 12 bases. CDR1 and CDR2 (germline): SNHLY, FYNNEI. V lost 7 bases and J lost 4; bases outside the gene matches: 4. There are 14 residues in the CDR3. The CDR3 DNA reads TGTGCCAGCACCATGGGACTAGCGGGAGAGACCCAGTACTTC. Its translation: CASTMGLAGETQYF.

This clone has a single count. The chain uses TRBV7-2 and TRBJ1-2; 9 nucleotides line up with TRBD1. The germline V gene has CDR1 SGHTA and CDR2 FQGNSA. The CDR3 covers 14 residues. The V segment lost 3 bases and the J segment 6 bases; nucleotides outside the gene matches: 5. DNA for the CDR3: TGTGCCAGCAGCTTCGGACAGGGGTTTGATGGCTACACCTTC. It yields the protein CASSFGQGFDGYTF.

As to this clone: Sequence at one end of the junction differs from germline and may be a read error. Other DNA variants within this sample encode the same CDR3. The rearrangement links TRBV7-7 to TRBJ1-1; perhaps TRBD1 as D (5 bases). From germline, CDR1 is SSHAT and CDR2 FNYEAQ (reference sequence). This CDR3 comprises 13 residues. DNA for the CDR3: TGTGCTAGCAGCCTACAGGAAAACACTGAAGCTTTCTTT. It translates to CASSLQENTEAFF.

V and J are TRBV27 and TRBJ2-3; 8 bases are a match to TRBD2. The CDR3 spans 17 residues. In germline, CDR1 is MNHEY, CDR2 SMNVEV (reference sequence). Losses at the gene ends were 4 bases for V and 0 bases for J; bases not matched to a gene: 9. CDR3 amino acids: CASSSQGAGDSTDTQYF. CDR3 nucleotide sequence: TGTGCCAGCAGTTCCCAAGGAGCGGGAGATAGCACAGATACGCAGTATTTT.

The chain employs TRBV18 and TRBJ2-2; no clear D. Trimming shortened V by 2 bases and J by 0 bases, and 13 bases separated the two germline ends. This CDR3 is 17 amino acids long. Germline assignment: CDR1 KGHSH and CDR2 LQKENI. This chain's CDR3 is CASSPNLLRSNTGELFF. CDR3 nucleotide sequence: TGTGCCAGCTCACCAAATCTGCTGAGATCGAACACCGGGGAGCTGTTTTTT.

This chain links TRBV19 with TRBJ1-5; D might be TRBD1 (5 bases). Looked up from germline, CDR1 is LNHDA and CDR2 is SQIVND (reference sequence). CDR3 size: 16 residues. V shed 3 bases and J shed 4 bases, with 16 bases lying between them. The CDR3 loop reads CASSIRQGLGNQPQHF. The CDR3 DNA sequence: TGTGCCAGTAGTATCCGGCAGGGTTTAGGAAATCAGCCCCAGCATTTT.

The rearrangement links TRBV10-1 to TRBJ2-2; D is unresolved. Germline CDR1 reads WNHNN; CDR2 reads SYGVQD (reference sequence). Deletions cut 1 base from V and 5 bases from J, with 8 bases between. The CDR3 extends over 14 amino acids. CDR3 protein: CASSEWLGTGELFF. The CDR3 nucleotides read TGCGCCAGCAGTGAGTGGCTTGGTACCGGGGAGCTGTTTTTT.

The V gene is TRBV6-1, the J gene TRBJ1-4; possibly TRBD1 for D (6 bases). This CDR3 region has 13 residues. V lost 5 bases and J lost 7, with 11 bases in between. Germline V gene sequence: CDR1 MNHNS, CDR2 SASEGT. Here the CDR3 DNA reads TGTGCCAGCAGTAACGGACAGCCTGAAAAACTGTTTTTT. Its translation is CASSNGQPEKLFF.

The rearrangement links TRBV5-4 to TRBJ2-1; 7 bases align to TRBD2. This CDR3 is built from 15 residues. From germline, CDR1 is SGHNT and CDR2 YYREEE (reference sequence). Germline trimming cut 1 base from V and 3 bases from J; bases unmatched to any gene: 4. CDR3 region: CASSLREGYYNEQFF. CDR3 coding DNA: TGTGCCAGCAGCTTGAGGGAGGGTTACTACAATGAGCAGTTCTTC. The full variable domain, completed using reference TRBV5-4 and TRBJ2-1, is ETGVTQSPTHLIKTRGQQVTLRCSSQSGHNTVSWYQQALGQGPQFIFQYYREEENGRGNFPPRFSGLQFPNYSSELNVNALELDDSALYLCASSLREGYYNEQFFGPGTRLTVL.

This clone was observed a handful of times. This sample also contains other DNA sequences that code for the same CDR3. The rearrangement uses TRBV6-5 and TRBJ2-7; D possibly uses TRBD1 or TRBD2 (6 bases each). This CDR3 region has 14 residues. V dropped 0 bases and J dropped 3 bases, with 9 bases sitting between them. CDR1 is MNHEY and CDR2 is SVGAGI in the germline V gene. As DNA, the CDR3 is TGTGCCAGCAGTTACTCGGGGGGCCTCTACGAGCAGTACTTC. The encoded protein is CASSYSGGLYEQYF.

The rearrangement links TRBV7-2 to TRBJ1-5; D is ambiguous. CDR1 SGHTA and CDR2 FQGNSA come from the germline V gene. The V and J ends lost 1 base and 1 base respectively, with 11 bases between them. The CDR3 sequence is 16 residues long. The CDR3, as DNA: TGTGCCAGCAGCTTAGTCGGCAGGATAAGCAATCAGCCCCAGCATTTT. Translation: CASSLVGRISNQPQHF.

The chain is built from TRBV21-1 and TRBJ2-2; TRBD2 was called by the table and not checked on the DNA. TRBV21-1 is deemed a pseudogene. This CDR3 spans 15 amino acids. The CDR3 region is CARLLEEWNTGELFF. The CDR3 DNA reads as TGTGCCAGGTTGCTCGAAGAGTGGAACACCGGGGAGCTGTTTTTT.

The chain recombines TRBV2 with TRBJ1-2; tentative D call: TRBD1 (5 bases). Germline CDR1 is SNHLY and CDR2 is FYNNEI. The CDR3 is 15 residues long. Trimming cost V 3 bases and J 7 bases, with 18 bases left between them. CDR3: CASSEEVMLQGGYTF. CDR3 bases: TGTGCCAGCAGTGAGGAGGTAATGCTTCAGGGTGGCTACACCTTC.

The rearrangement links TRBV5-6 to TRBJ2-1; D may be TRBD1 (6 bases). V gave up 2 bases and J gave up 2 bases, with 8 bases separating them. This CDR3 spans 14 amino acids. The V gene's germline CDR1 is SGHDT and CDR2 YYEEEE. CDR3 region: CASSFDRPYNEQFF. The CDR3 DNA reads as TGTGCCAGCAGCTTCGACAGGCCCTACAATGAGCAGTTCTTC.

The V gene is TRBV29-1, the J gene TRBJ1-5; TRBD1 matches 9 bases. Germline-derived CDR1 and CDR2 are SQVTM and ANQGSEA. The CDR3 has 15 residues. V lost 5 bases to trimming and J lost 3 bases; unmatched junction nucleotides: 8. CDR3 residues: CSVQYGTGNNQPQHF. The CDR3 DNA sequence: TGCAGCGTTCAATACGGGACAGGGAACAATCAGCCCCAGCATTTT.

The V gene is TRBV6-1, the J gene TRBJ1-6, with D possibly TRBD1 on 6 matching bases. Trimming stripped 3 bases from V and 6 bases from J, with 12 bases between. CDR3 length equals 15 residues. The germline V gene encodes CDR1 MNHNS and CDR2 SASEGT. The DNA of the CDR3 is TGTGCCAGCAGTGACCGCAGGGGAAGTAATTCACCCCTCCACTTT. The encoded protein is CASSDRRGSNSPLHF.

V usage is TRBV6-6 and J usage is TRBJ2-3; D uncertain. The CDR3 length is 11 residues. The germline CDR1 and CDR2 sequences are MNHNY and SVGAGI (reference sequence). The V gene lost 8 bases and the J gene lost 2 bases, with 5 bases spanning the gap. CDR3 DNA: TGTGCCAGCCTTATCACAGATACGCAGTATTTT. Protein: CASLITDTQYF.

The J gene is TRBJ2-5, the V gene TRBV5-8; D may correspond to TRBD1 or TRBD2 (5 bases each). Trimming pared 3 bases from V and 9 bases from J, leaving 24 bases between. CDR1 and CDR2 (germline): SGHTS, YDEGEE. This CDR3 has 16 residues. CDR3 in amino acids: CASSSKAGTDLRAQYF. The CDR3 nucleotides read TGTGCCAGCAGCTCAAAAGCCGGGACCGACCTCAGGGCCCAGTACTTC.

The chain couples TRBV6-6 to TRBJ2-7; D unresolved. V was trimmed by 6 bases and J by 4 bases, leaving 16 bases between them. The length of the CDR3 is 14 residues. Germline CDR1 and CDR2: MNHNY and SVGAGI (reference sequence). CDR3 sequence (DNA): TGTGCCAGCAGGCCGAGGTTGGGAATTTACGAGCAGTACTTC. This gives the protein CASRPRLGIYEQYF.

This clone was seen just once. Other DNA sequences in this sample translate to the same CDR3. This chain connects TRBV6-1 to TRBJ2-3; D is uncertain. Trimming stripped 4 bases from V and 0 bases from J, with 5 bases between. The CDR3 consists of 13 residues. Germline V CDR1 and CDR2: MNHNS, SASEGT. Written as DNA, the CDR3 is TGTGCCAGCAGTGCAGTGAGCACAGATACGCAGTATTTT. This codes for CASSAVSTDTQYF.

The V call is TRBV4-2, the J call TRBJ2-3; D might be TRBD1 (6 bases). CDR1 is LGHNA, CDR2 YNFKEQ, per germline. This CDR3 spans 15 amino acids. V lost 4 bases and J 4 bases, leaving 15 bases between the germline ends. The CDR3 bases are TGTGCCAGCAGCCCAAAGGGTGGGGGCCCAGATACGCAGTATTTT. As protein: CASSPKGGGPDTQYF.

Of note for this clone: Other DNA sequences in this sample translate to the same CDR3. The rearrangement links TRBV5-4 to TRBJ2-2; 7 bases agree with TRBD2. The ends lost 0 bases at V and 5 bases at J; junction bases unmatched: 4. CDR1 and CDR2 from the germline V gene are SGHNT and YYREEE (reference sequence). The CDR3 runs to 15 residues. This chain's CDR3 is CASSLGGGSTGELFF. Here the CDR3 DNA reads TGTGCCAGCAGCTTGGGGGGAGGGAGTACCGGGGAGCTGTTTTTT.

This CDR3 reads CASSSNLGPRSQETQYF. The DNA of the CDR3 is TGCGCCAGCAGCTCGAACCTTGGGCCGCGCAGCCAAGAGACCCAGTACTTC. This chain connects TRBV5-1 to TRBJ2-5; D not resolved. V lost 3 bases and J lost 1, with 19 bases in between. CDR3 length: 17 amino acids. CDR1 and CDR2 from the germline V gene are SGHRS and YFSETQ.

V and J are TRBV6-1 and TRBJ2-2, with D perhaps matching TRBD1 (5 bases). The CDR3 has 14 amino acids. Germline V gene data show CDR1 as MNHNS and CDR2 as SASEGT. V shed 4 bases and J shed 3 bases, with 9 bases lying between them. The CDR3 sequence: CASSAGRHTGELFF. For the CDR3, the DNA is TGTGCCAGCAGTGCAGGGCGCCACACCGGGGAGCTGTTTTTT.

The chain uses TRBV25-1 and TRBJ2-7, with D perhaps given as TRBD1 or TRBD2 (5 bases each). The CDR3 consists of 14 residues. Per germline, CDR1 MGHDK and CDR2 SYGVNS. V was cut by 6 bases and J by 6 bases, with 18 bases left in between. The CDR3 bases are TGTGCCAGCAGCGAGGGACGGAAGGCGAGCGAGCAGTACTTC. Its translation: CASSEGRKASEQYF.

V usage is TRBV5-6 and J usage is TRBJ2-5; tentatively, D is TRBD1 (5 bases). V lost 0 bases and J 4 bases, leaving 10 bases between the germline ends. CDR1 SGHDT and CDR2 YYEEEE come from the germline V gene. The length of the CDR3 is 14 residues. CDR3 amino acids: CASSLGDRGETQYF. The CDR3 DNA is TGTGCCAGCAGCTTGGGTGACAGAGGAGAGACCCAGTACTTC.